Below are 3 T cell receptor beta chains sequenced from a single sample in a study of blood T cell repertoires in COVID-19. Only in-frame clones appear in the TCRdb table, and some are missing; sequencing was by immunoSEQ multiplex PCR. In the table there are some 45,000 clones, about 78% of which are singletons. Material: peripheral blood. The receptors originated from an older man with active or convalescent COVID-19.

Points on this clone: In the same sample, other DNA sequences code for this CDR3. This chain joins TRBV6-5 and TRBJ2-1; D is perhaps TRBD1 (6 bases). Germline V gives CDR1 MNHEY, CDR2 SVGAGI. Trimming took off 6 bases at V and 1 base at J, with 7 bases between the two ends. This CDR3 is built from 13 residues. The CDR3 spells CASRQGSYNEQFF. The CDR3 DNA follows: TGTGCCAGCAGACAGGGATCCTACAATGAGCAGTTCTTC.

The rearrangement joins TRBV9 to TRBJ2-2; 7 bases are shared with TRBD1. Germline CDR1 reads SGDLS; CDR2 reads YYNGEE. CDR3 length equals 16 residues. With V trimmed by 2 bases and J by 1 base, 5 bases remained unmatched. The CDR3 sequence: CASSVGTEVNTGELFF. CDR3 bases: TGTGCCAGCAGCGTCGGGACAGAAGTGAACACCGGGGAGCTGTTTTTT.

In its sample, this clone was seen a few times. The V and J genes are TRBV29-1 and TRBJ1-3; D possibly corresponds to TRBD1 (6 bases). Germline CDR1 and CDR2: SQVTM and ANQGSEA. Trimming removed 4 bases from V and 0 bases from J, with 7 bases in between. CDR3 length: 13 residues. As DNA, the CDR3 is TGCAGCGTTGGGGACATCTCTGGAAACACCATATATTTT. This gives the protein CSVGDISGNTIYF.